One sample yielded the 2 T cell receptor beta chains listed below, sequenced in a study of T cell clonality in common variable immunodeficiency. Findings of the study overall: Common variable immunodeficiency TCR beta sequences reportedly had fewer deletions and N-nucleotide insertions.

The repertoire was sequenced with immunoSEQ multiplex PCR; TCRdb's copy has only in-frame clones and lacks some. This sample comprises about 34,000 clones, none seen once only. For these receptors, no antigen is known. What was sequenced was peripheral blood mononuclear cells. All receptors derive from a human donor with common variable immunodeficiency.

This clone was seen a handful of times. The CDR3 sequence is CASSLDRYTNTEAFF. Incomplete CDR3 DNA: TGTGCCAGCAGCTTGGACAGGTACACGAACACTGAA. V usage is TRBV7-3 and J usage is TRBJ1-1; TRBD1 matches 7 bases. The read terminates 3 residues before the CDR3 end, so the remaining end is supplied by the germline J gene. Germline lookup yields CDR1 SGHTA and CDR2 FQGTGA. The CDR3 runs 15 residues. Trimming took 3 bases from V and 1 from J; bases not matched to a gene: 5.

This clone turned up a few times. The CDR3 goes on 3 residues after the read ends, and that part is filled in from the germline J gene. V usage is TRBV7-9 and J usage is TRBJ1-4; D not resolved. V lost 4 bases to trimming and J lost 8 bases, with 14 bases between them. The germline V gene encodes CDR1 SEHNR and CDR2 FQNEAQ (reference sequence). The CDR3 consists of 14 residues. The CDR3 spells CASSYPLAREKLFF. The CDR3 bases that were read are TGTGCCAGCAGCTACCCATTGGCCAGGGAAAAA.